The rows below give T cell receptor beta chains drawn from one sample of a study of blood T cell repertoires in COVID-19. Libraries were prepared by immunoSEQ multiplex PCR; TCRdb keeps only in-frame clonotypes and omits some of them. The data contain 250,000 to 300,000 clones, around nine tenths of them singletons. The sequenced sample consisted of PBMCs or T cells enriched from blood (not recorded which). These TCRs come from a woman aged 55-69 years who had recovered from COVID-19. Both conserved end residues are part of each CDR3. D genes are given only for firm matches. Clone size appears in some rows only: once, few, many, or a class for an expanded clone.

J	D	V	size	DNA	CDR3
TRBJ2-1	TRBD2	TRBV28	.	TGTGCCAGCAGATCGGGACTAGCGGGGGGCTACGACAGGGGAGAGCAGTTCTTC	CASRSGLAGGYDRGEQFF
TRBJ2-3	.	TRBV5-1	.	TGCGCCAGCTCTAGGACACAGACTAGCACAGATACGCAGTATTTT	CASSRTQTSTDTQYF
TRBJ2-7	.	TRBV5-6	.	TGTGCCAGCAGTCGCTCCTACGAGCAGTACTTC	CASSRSYEQYF
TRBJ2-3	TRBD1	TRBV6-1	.	TGTGCCAGCAGTGAACAGAGACAGGGTCGGGGAGATACGCAGTATTTT	CASSEQRQGRGDTQYF
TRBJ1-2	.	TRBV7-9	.	TGTGCCAGCAGCAATAACGCGTCTCAGGGTATTGGCTACACCTTC	CASSNNASQGIGYTF
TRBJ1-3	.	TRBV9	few	TGTGCCAGCAGCGCCCAAGGAAACACCATATATTTT	CASSAQGNTIYF
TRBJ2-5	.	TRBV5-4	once	TGTGCCAGTTCCGAGGCCTCGGAGACCCAGTACTTC	CASSEASETQYF
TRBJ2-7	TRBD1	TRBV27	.	TGTGCCAGCAGTTTATCACAGGGGGTCCACGAGCAGTACTTC	CASSLSQGVHEQYF
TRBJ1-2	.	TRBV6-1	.	TGTGCCAGCAGTGAAGCTTACGGGGATGGCTACACCTTC	CASSEAYGDGYTF
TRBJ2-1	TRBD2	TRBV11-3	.	TGTGCCAGCAGCCTCGCTTGGAGCGGGAGGTCTTTTGAGCAGTTCTTC	CASSLAWSGRSFEQFF
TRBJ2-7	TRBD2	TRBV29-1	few	TGCAGCGTTAATCTAGCGGGAGGCTACGAGCAGTACTTC	CSVNLAGGYEQYF
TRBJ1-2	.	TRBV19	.	TGTGCCAGTAGTAGATCCACAACTAACTATGGCTACACCTTC	CASSRSTTNYGYTF
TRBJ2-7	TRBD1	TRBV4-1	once	TGCGCCAGCAGCCTGGGACAGGGGTCCTTCGAGCAGTACTTC	CASSLGQGSFEQYF
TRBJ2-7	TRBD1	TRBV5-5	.	TGTGCCAGCAGCTTGGTCCCGGGACAGGTTGACTACGAGCAGTACTTC	CASSLVPGQVDYEQYF
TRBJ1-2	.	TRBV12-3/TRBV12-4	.	TGTGCCAGCAGCCATACTTCGTATGGCTACACCTTC	CASSHTSYGYTF
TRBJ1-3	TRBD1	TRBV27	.	TGTGCCAGCAGTGACAGGGCTGGAAACACCATATATTTT	CASSDRAGNTIYF
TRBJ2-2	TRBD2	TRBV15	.	TGTGCCACCAGCACTAGCGGGAACACCGGGGAGCTGTTTTTT	CATSTSGNTGELFF
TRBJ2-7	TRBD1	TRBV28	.	TGTGCCAGCAAGGACAGGTACTACGAGCAGTACTTC	CASKDRYYEQYF
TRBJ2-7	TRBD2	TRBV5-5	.	TGTGCCAGCAGCTTGCGTCTAGCGGGAGACTACCCCCCCTACGAGCAGTACTTC	CASSLRLAGDYPPYEQYF
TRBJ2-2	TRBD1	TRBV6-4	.	TGTGCCAGCAGTGACTCGAAGCAGGGGGCGGCCGGGGAGCTGTTTTTT	CASSDSKQGAAGELFF
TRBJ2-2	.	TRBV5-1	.	TGCGCCAGCAGCCACGGGCAGCGGGCCGGGGAGCTGTTTTTT	CASSHGQRAGELFF
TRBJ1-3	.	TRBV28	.	TGTGCCAGCACCTCCTCCACGGGTCGAGGAAACACCATATATTTT	CASTSSTGRGNTIYF
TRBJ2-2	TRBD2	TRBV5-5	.	TGTGCCAGCAGCACGGGACTAGCGGCCGGGGAGCTGTTTTTT	CASSTGLAAGELFF
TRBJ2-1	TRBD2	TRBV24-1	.	TGTGCCACCATGAAGTCTAGCGGGAGCAATGAGCAGTTCTTC	CATMKSSGSNEQFF
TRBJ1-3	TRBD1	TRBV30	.	TGTGCCTGGAGTCCAAACAGGGGTTCTGGAAACACCATATATTTT	CAWSPNRGSGNTIYF
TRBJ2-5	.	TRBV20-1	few	TGCAGTGCTAGATACCGGGAGACCCAGTACTTC	CSARYRETQYF
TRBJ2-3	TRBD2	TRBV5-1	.	TGCGCCAGCAGCCCCGGGGGGGGCGGAACAGATACGCAGTATTTT	CASSPGGGGTDTQYF
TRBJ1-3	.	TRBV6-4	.	TGTGCCACCCCGCGGCTCGGAAACACCATATATTTT	CATPRLGNTIYF
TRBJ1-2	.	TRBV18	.	TGTGCCAGCTCACTACCGGGGGGAGTATTCTATGGCTACACCTTC	CASSLPGGVFYGYTF
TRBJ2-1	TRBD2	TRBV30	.	TGTGCCTGGAGGCTTCGCGGCGGGAGGTTGGGCGATGAGCAGTTCTTC	CAWRLRGGRLGDEQFF
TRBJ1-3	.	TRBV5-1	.	TGCGCCAGCAGCCTAGGCTACTCTGGAAACACCATATATTTT	CASSLGYSGNTIYF
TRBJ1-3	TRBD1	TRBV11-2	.	TGTGCCAGCAGCGCACGGGGACAGATCTCTGGAAACACCATATATTTT	CASSARGQISGNTIYF
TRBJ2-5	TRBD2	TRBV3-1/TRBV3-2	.	TGTGCCAGCAGCCCGGGACTAGCGGGTCGCCTGAGTCAAGAGACCCAGTACTTC	CASSPGLAGRLSQETQYF
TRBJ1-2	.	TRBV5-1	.	TGCGCCAGCAGCTCTGGGCAGGGCGTCTATGGCTACACCTTC	CASSSGQGVYGYTF
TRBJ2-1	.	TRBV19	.	TGTGCCAGTAGTAGACTCGAGAAGGAGCAGTTCTTC	CASSRLEKEQFF
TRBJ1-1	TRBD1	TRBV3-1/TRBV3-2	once	TGTGCCAGCAGCCCTACAGGGGTAACTGAAGCTTTCTTT	CASSPTGVTEAFF
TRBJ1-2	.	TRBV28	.	TGTGCCAGCAGTCTTCGAGCGTATGGCTACACCTTC	CASSLRAYGYTF
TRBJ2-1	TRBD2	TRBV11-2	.	TGTGCCAGCAGTTCGACTAGCCCGGGCTACAATGAGCAGTTCTTC	CASSSTSPGYNEQFF
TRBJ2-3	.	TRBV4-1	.	TGCGCCAGCAGCCATGACTCCTACACAGATACGCAGTATTTT	CASSHDSYTDTQYF
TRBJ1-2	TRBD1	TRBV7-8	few	TGTGCCAGCAGCGCCTCAGGGGGAGGCTATGGCTACACCTTC	CASSASGGGYGYTF
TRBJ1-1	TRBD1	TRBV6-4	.	TGTGCCAGCAAACGGGGACAGTCGAACACTGAAGCTTTCTTT	CASKRGQSNTEAFF
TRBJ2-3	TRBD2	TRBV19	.	TGTGCCAGTAGTATAGGTCGGGCTAGCGGGACTAGCACAGATACGCAGTATTTT	CASSIGRASGTSTDTQYF
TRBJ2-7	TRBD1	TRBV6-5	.	TGTGCCAGCGCCGGGACAGGGAGGACCGAGCAGTACTTC	CASAGTGRTEQYF
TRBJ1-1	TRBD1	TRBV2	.	TGTGCCAGCGGTAGGCAGGGGGTAGTCACTGAAGCTTTCTTT	CASGRQGVVTEAFF
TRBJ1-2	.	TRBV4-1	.	TGCGCCAGCAGCCAAGATCCTAGGGGTAACTATGGCTACACCTTC	CASSQDPRGNYGYTF
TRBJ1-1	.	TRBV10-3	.	TGTGCCATCAGTGGGGGCAGCCACACTGAAGCTTTCTTT	CAISGGSHTEAFF